This TCR beta chain derives from a study of CD8+ T cells in alopecia areata (dated by TCRdb to the late 2010s). In terms of the full investigation: Treated patients were enrolled in an open-label pilot trial of oral tofacitinib at 5 to 10 mg twice daily for moderate-to-severe alopecia areata. In humans, TCRbeta sequencing was performed on scalp tissue and on sorted CD4+ and CD8+ peripheral blood T cells from healthy controls and from patients with patchy or totalis/universalis alopecia areata. Patients on tofacitinib were biopsied at baseline and after 4 and 24 weeks of treatment, and several of the patients also had a later scalp biopsy. Tofacitinib was given for 6 to 18 months, followed by 6 months of follow-up off drug to assess delayed response and recurrence. The study used high-throughput TCRbeta sequencing to examine T cell clonal expansion in alopecia areata, in both the C3H/HeJ mouse model and human patients. Scalp clonality was compared among normal scalp (n=4), patchy alopecia areata scalp (n=8), and alopecia totalis/universalis scalp (n=8). The RNA source kit depended on sample type: the PAXgene miRNA kit for fixed scalp, the miRNeasy kit for PBMCs, and the RNeasy kit for mouse skin. immunoSEQ multiplex PCR using 35 Vbeta forward primers and 13 Jbeta reverse primers was used to amplify TCRbeta CDR3 regions.

The method was the immunoSEQ multiplex PCR assay. To provide template for TCR sequencing, every sample had RNA extracted and reverse transcribed into cDNA. First-strand cDNA was synthesized using SuperScript III with a 2:1 mix of oligo-dT and random hexamers. Amplification bias was assessed with a synthetic immune receptor repertoire, and residual bias was removed computationally. On the study's bioinformatics: Raw reads were preprocessed for error removal, and CDR3 was defined according to IMGT conventions as running from the conserved cysteine to phenylalanine. To get clonality, Shannon entropy was normalized by log2 of the number of productive unique TCRs and the result was subtracted from 1. Whether scalp clones were CD4 or CD8 was inferred by matching scalp TCRbeta sequences against CD4 and CD8 repertoires sorted from blood. TCRdb took this table from immuneACCESS and kept in-frame rearrangements with V and J called. Such tables lack part of the clones; where checked against another copy, unresolved V genes explain under half of the gap, and the rest is unexplained. V, J and clone size derive from that table, while D and trimming were established from the DNA sequence. For this sample there are over 120,000 clones; about 47% appear just once. The ten biggest clones cover more than 0.95% of the sample.

The time point label of this sample denotes: baseline before oral tofacitinib. Lesional scalp punch biopsies and peripheral blood were obtained from alopecia areata patients. PBMCs were isolated by density centrifugation and stained for CD3, CD4 and CD8, and CD4+ and CD8+ T cells were sorted on a FACSAria. As encoded in the germline V gene, CDR1 is SQVTM while CDR2 is ANQGSEA. The CDR3, cysteine through phenylalanine, is 14 amino acids long. The only DNA kept is the CDR3, 42 bases in frame from the first base. Germline trimming: 5 bases from V, 7 bases from J; junction bases outside gene matches: 8. What the work shows at the level of the full study, not this receptor alone: Shared TCR sequences between patients were less evident than in mice, which may be partly attributable to HLA diversity in the patient population. Resident alphabeta T cells in normal human skin are also sequenced, complicating scalp TCR repertoire analysis, unlike mouse skin dominated by gammadelta T cells. Compared with normal scalp, lesional scalp, particularly in alopecia totalis/universalis, had higher clonality and more expanded CD8+ clones, which suggests antigenic drive.

This clone has just a few counts. The antigen it binds to is not known. It has no much larger one-base neighbor in the sample; base qualities were not kept. This receptor was obtained from a human donor with alopecia areata. The V and J genes are TRBV29-1 and TRBJ2-1; 10 middle bases align to TRBD1. This material consisted of CD4+ T cells sorted from blood, taken at week 0. The CDR3 region reads CSVSRQGARNEQFF. The nucleotides read TGCAGCGTTAGCCGACAGGGGGCGAGGAATGAGCAGTTCTTC.